What follows is one TCR beta chain and its context. The antigen is not known. The time point was: week 23, last vaccination. Doses comprised 300 ug of mutant IDH1 20-mer peptide each, plus topical imiquimod. The donors' diagnosis was new WHO grade 3 or 4 astrocytoma that was IDH1-mutant and ATRX-lost. The data originate from a study of a mutant IDH1 vaccine in newly diagnosed glioma. Study as a whole: The treated group averaged 40.4 years old and was 62.5% male, approximately 38% female. Study conclusions and caveats: Whatever changes occurred in top peripheral T cell clonotypes seemed unrelated to pseudoprogression.

TCRdb's copy holds only in-frame clones and misses some; the assay was immunoSEQ multiplex PCR. In the table there are 50,000 to 85,000 clones, over 75% of which are singletons. The V gene lost 2 bases and the J gene lost 4 bases, with 14 bases spanning the gap. The V gene's germline CDR1 is MNHEY and CDR2 SMNVEV (reference sequence). CDR3 size: 15 residues. This rearrangement joins TRBV27 to TRBJ1-2; the D gene is possibly TRBD1 (5 bases). This receptor was identified in a man between 18 and 35 years old with glioma. This specimen consisted of PBMCs, obtained from a glioma patient whose treatment included an IDH1 peptide vaccine. The CDR3 bases are TGTGCCAGCAGTTTAGGGGGGGGGTCGGGCTATGGCTACACCTTC. Its protein product is CASSLGGGSGYGYTF.